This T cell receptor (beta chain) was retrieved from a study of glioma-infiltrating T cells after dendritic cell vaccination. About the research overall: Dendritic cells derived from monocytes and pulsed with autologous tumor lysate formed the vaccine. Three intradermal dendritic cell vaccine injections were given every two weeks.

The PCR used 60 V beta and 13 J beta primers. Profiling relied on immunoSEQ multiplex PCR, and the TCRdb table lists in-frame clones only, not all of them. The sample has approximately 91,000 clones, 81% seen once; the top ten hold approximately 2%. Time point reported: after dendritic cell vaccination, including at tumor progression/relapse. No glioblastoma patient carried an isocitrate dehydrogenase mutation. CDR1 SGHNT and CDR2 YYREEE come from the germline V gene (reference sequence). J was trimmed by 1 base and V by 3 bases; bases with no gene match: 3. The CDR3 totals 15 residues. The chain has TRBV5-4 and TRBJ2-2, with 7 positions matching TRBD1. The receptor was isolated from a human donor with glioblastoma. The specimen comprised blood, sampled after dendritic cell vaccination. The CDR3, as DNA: TGTGCCAGCAGCTCGGGACAGAAGAACACCGGGGAGCTGTTTTTT. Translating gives CASSSGQKNTGELFF.